The 2 T cell receptor beta chains below all came from one sample that was sequenced in a study of CD8+CD57+ T cells in acquired aplastic anemia. Individuals selected for sequencing had exhibited CD8+CD57+ cell expansion on flow cytometry. CDR3 and TCR beta VDJ profiling relied on genomic DNA as the template. TCRdb reprocessed the reads via MiXCR and lists one record per CDR3 protein. This table has 200,000 to 250,000 distinct CDR3 sequences, about 62% appearing once. The material sequenced was sorted CD4+, CD8+, or CD8+CD57+ T cells (not recorded which) from PBMCs. The source is a human donor with aplastic anemia.

The sample holds many counts of this clonotype. The chain links TRBV7-6 to TRBJ2-7; 9 bases line up with TRBD1. The ends lost 5 bases at V and 3 bases at J; junction bases unmatched: 8. This CDR3 comprises 15 residues. Germline CDR1 reads SGHVS; CDR2 reads FNYEAQ. CDR3 coding DNA: TGTGCCAGCAGCCCCGAGGGACAGGGCGGCTACGAGCAGTACTTC. Its protein product is CASSPEGQGGYEQYF.

This clonotype was recorded a few times. This chain connects TRBV7-9 to TRBJ2-2, with D possibly TRBD1 on 5 matching bases. The germline V gene has CDR1 SEHNR and CDR2 FQNEAQ (reference sequence). The CDR3 has 13 residues. With 3 bases removed from V and 3 bases from J, the gap between germline ends came to 5 bases. CDR3 DNA sequence: TGTGCCAGCAGCTTGACAGACACCGGGGAGCTGTTTTTT. It codes for CASSLTDTGELFF.